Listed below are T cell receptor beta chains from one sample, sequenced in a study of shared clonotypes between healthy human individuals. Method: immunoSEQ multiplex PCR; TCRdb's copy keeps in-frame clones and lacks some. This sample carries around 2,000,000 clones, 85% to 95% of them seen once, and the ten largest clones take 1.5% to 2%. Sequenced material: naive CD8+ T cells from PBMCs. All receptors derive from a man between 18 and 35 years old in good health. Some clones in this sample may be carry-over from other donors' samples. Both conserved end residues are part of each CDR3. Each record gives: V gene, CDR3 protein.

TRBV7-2	CASSLVGGGNEQYF
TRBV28	CASSFGRGAYNEQFF
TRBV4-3	CASSQGLAPYNEQFF
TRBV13	CASSGTSGRPRDPGPAGAPETQYF
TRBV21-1	CASSKLLEGGDTQYF
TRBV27	CASKSTRYNEQFF
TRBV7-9	CASSPPSSYEQYF
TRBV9	CASRKGTGWENTIYF
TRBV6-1	CASSVGAYEQYF
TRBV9	CASSVGRDREGGEQFF
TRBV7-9	CASSLGGLGAFF